In its sample, the clone carrying this T cell receptor beta chain was seen a few times. The antigen is unknown. This PCR relied on a set of 60 Vbeta primers and 13 Jbeta primers. Profiling relied on immunoSEQ multiplex PCR, and the TCRdb table lists in-frame clones only, not all of them. The sample records about 140,000 clones, roughly three quarters being singletons. This sample was taken from a study of cytomegalovirus exposure and HLA in healthy donors. Study results and caveats: It was reported that TCR beta sequences correctly inferred the HLA-A and HLA-B alleles for most subjects.

Germline V gene data show CDR1 as MNHEY and CDR2 as SVGAGI. V lost 0 bases and J lost 10, with 21 bases in between. The CDR3 has 16 amino acids. The chain recombines TRBV6-5 with TRBJ2-5; D is possibly TRBD2 (6 bases). The sequenced sample consisted of PBMCs. This clonotype was obtained from a male donor in good health and CMV-seronegative. DNA of the CDR3: TGTGCCAGCAGTTACTCGATGGAGGGCGCGTCCATAGGCCAGTACTTC. Its protein is CASSYSMEGASIGQYF.